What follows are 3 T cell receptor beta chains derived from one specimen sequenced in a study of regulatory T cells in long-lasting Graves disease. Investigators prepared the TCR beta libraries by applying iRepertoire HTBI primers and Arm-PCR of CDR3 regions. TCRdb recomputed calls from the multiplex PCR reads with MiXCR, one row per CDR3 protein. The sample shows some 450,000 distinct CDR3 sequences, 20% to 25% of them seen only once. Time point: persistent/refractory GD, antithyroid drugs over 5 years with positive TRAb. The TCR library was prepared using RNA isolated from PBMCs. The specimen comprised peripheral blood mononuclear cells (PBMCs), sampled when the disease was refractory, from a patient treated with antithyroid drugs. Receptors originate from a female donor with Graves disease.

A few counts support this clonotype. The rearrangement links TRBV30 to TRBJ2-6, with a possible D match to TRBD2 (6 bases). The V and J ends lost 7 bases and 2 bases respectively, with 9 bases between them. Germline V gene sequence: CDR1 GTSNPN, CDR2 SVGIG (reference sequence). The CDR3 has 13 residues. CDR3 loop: CALREAGANVLTF. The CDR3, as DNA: TGTGCCTTGAGGGAGGCTGGGGCCAACGTCCTGACTTTC.

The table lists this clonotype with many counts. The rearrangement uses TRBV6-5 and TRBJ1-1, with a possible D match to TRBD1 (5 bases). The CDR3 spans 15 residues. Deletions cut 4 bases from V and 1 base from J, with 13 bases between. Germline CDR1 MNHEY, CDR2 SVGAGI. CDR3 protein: CASSSSGQPNTEAFF. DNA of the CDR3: TGTGCCAGCAGTTCATCAGGACAACCGAACACTGAAGCTTTCTTT.

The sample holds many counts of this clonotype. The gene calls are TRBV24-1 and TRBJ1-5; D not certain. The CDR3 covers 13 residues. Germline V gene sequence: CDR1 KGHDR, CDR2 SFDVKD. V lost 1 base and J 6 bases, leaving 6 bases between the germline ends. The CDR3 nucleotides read TGTGCCACCAGTGATTTCAGTGCTCAGCCCCAGCATTTT. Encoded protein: CATSDFSAQPQHF.